Each of the 21 T cell receptor beta chains below was sequenced from the same sample in a study of control samples from healthy donors and cancer patients. Here immunoSEQ multiplex PCR was the method, and the copy in TCRdb shows in-frame clones only, minus some. The sample shows 100,000 to 150,000 clones, roughly nine tenths of them seen only once. Sequences were obtained from blood. The receptors stem from a man aged 45 to 65 in good health.

The sample holds one count of this clone. The chain uses TRBV11-3 and TRBJ2-3, with 12 bases lining up with TRBD2. Germline CDR1 SGHNT, CDR2 YENEEA. The CDR3 spans 15 residues. V trimming: 5 bases; J trimming: 6 bases; junction bases outside the gene matches: 6. CDR3 in amino acids: CASSGSGTSGDTQYF. The CDR3 DNA is TGTGCCAGCAGCGGCTCCGGGACTAGCGGGGATACGCAGTATTTT.

The chain employs TRBV30 and TRBJ2-5; D not certain. The CDR3 totals 14 residues. Per germline, CDR1 GTSNPN and CDR2 SVGIG (reference sequence). Trimming shortened V by 4 bases and J by 2 bases, and 14 bases separated the two germline ends. CDR3 in DNA: TGTGCCTGGAAGGTTCTAGGGCAGCAAGAGACCCAGTACTTC. Encoded protein: CAWKVLGQQETQYF.

CDR3 in amino acids: CASSSWDRATQETQYF. For the CDR3, the DNA is TGTGCCAGCAGCTCGTGGGACAGGGCAACACAAGAGACCCAGTACTTC. V gene TRBV11-2 combines with J gene TRBJ2-5, with 9 bases matching TRBD1. V shed 4 bases and J 2 bases; nucleotides not matched to a gene: 8. Germline V gives CDR1 SGHAT, CDR2 FQNNGV. This CDR3 has 16 residues.

The chain employs TRBV3-1 (or the pseudogene TRBV3-2) and TRBJ1-2, with TRBD1 matching over 10 bases. The CDR3 sequence is 15 residues long. The V gene's germline CDR1 is LGHDT and CDR2 YNNKEL (reference sequence). Trimming cost V 2 bases and J 7 bases; bases outside gene matches: 7. The CDR3 DNA is TGTGCCAGCAGCCAATGGGGACAGGGGAATCCTGGCTACACCTTC. Protein sequence: CASSQWGQGNPGYTF.

The chain recombines TRBV19 with TRBJ2-2; D perhaps matches TRBD2 (5 bases). Trimming removed 4 bases at V and 0 bases at J, with 15 bases between. The CDR3 length is 17 residues. Germline V gives CDR1 LNHDA, CDR2 SQIVND (reference sequence). CDR3 nucleotide sequence: TGTGCCAGTAGTAACCCCCGCGGAGGTGCGAACACCGGGGAGCTGTTTTTT. Translating gives CASSNPRGGANTGELFF.

This clone showed up just a few times. This rearrangement joins TRBV7-9 to TRBJ1-1; D gene uncertain. Germline CDR1 SEHNR, CDR2 FQNEAQ (reference sequence). There are 11 residues in the CDR3. The V end was cut by 3 bases, the J end by 7 bases, with 6 bases between. This CDR3 reads CASSLGGEAFF. The CDR3 DNA follows: TGTGCCAGCAGCTTGGGTGGTGAAGCTTTCTTT.

The gene calls are TRBV27 and TRBJ1-2, with D perhaps matching TRBD1 (6 bases). The V gene's germline CDR1 is MNHEY and CDR2 SMNVEV (reference sequence). With 4 bases removed from V and 1 base from J, the gap between germline ends came to 22 bases. There are 18 residues in the CDR3. The CDR3 DNA is TGTGCCAGCAGTTCTAGGATAAAACAGGGACAACTTAACTATGGCTACACCTTC. It codes for CASSSRIKQGQLNYGYTF.

The V and J genes are TRBV5-4 and TRBJ2-2, with 16 bases aligning to TRBD2. Germline CDR1 is SGHNT and CDR2 is YYREEE (reference sequence). The CDR3 covers 20 residues. With 0 bases clipped from V and 2 bases from J, the junction kept 7 bases outside the gene matches. The CDR3 protein is CASSLATGTSGGANTGELFF. The CDR3 DNA reads as TGTGCCAGCAGCTTGGCCACGGGGACTAGCGGGGGGGCCAACACCGGGGAGCTGTTTTTT.

The sample holds a few counts of this clone. The rearrangement links TRBV5-6 to TRBJ1-4; 7 positions agree with TRBD1. Germline V gene sequence: CDR1 SGHDT, CDR2 YYEEEE. The V gene end was trimmed by 3 bases and the J gene end by 5 bases; junction bases not matched to a gene: 4. The length of the CDR3 is 14 residues. In DNA, the CDR3 is TGTGCCAGCAGCTCCAGGGGGATAAATGAAAAACTGTTTTTT. Translating gives CASSSRGINEKLFF.

This chain links TRBV7-6 with TRBJ1-6; 7 nucleotides line up with TRBD1. Losses at the gene ends were 1 base for V and 1 base for J; bases not matched to a gene: 10. This CDR3 has 19 amino acids. CDR1 SGHVS and CDR2 FNYEAQ come from the germline V gene. The chain's CDR3 is CASSLGSLPGGSYNSPLHF. The CDR3 DNA is TGTGCCAGCAGCTTAGGGAGTTTACCAGGGGGGTCCTATAATTCACCCCTCCACTTT.

V usage is TRBV29-1 and J usage is TRBJ2-2; TRBD2 matches at 10 bases. Germline CDR1 and CDR2: SQVTM and ANQGSEA. Trimming cost V 3 bases and J 6 bases; bases outside gene matches: 4. The CDR3 loop spans 14 amino acids. CDR3 bases: TGCAGCGTTGAGAGCGGGGGGGCGGCCGGGGAGCTGTTTTTT. It translates to CSVESGGAAGELFF.

The chain combines TRBV11-3 with TRBJ2-3; D possibly corresponds to TRBD1 (5 bases). The CDR3 is made up of 15 amino acids. V lost 5 bases and J lost 0, with 12 bases in between. Germline CDR1 SGHNT, CDR2 YENEEA. CDR3 coding DNA: TGTGCCAGCAGCCTAGGGGTGGCCAGCACAGATACGCAGTATTTT. This codes for CASSLGVASTDTQYF.

This clone was observed a handful of times. The chain employs TRBV7-9 and TRBJ1-1; tentative D call: TRBD1 (5 bases). Trimming shortened V by 1 base and J by 4 bases, and 13 bases separated the two germline ends. CDR1 is SEHNR and CDR2 is FQNEAQ in the germline V gene (reference sequence). The CDR3 runs 15 residues. Here the CDR3 reads CASSLGLVGGTEAFF. For the CDR3, the DNA is TGTGCCAGCAGCTTAGGTCTAGTGGGGGGCACTGAAGCTTTCTTT. The full variable domain, with the rest looked up from reference TRBV7-9 and TRBJ1-1, is DTGVSQNPRHKITKRGQNVTFRCDPISEHNRLYWYRQTLGQGPEFLTYFQNEAQLEKSRLLSDRFSAERPKGSFSTLEIQRTEQGDSAMYLCASSLGLVGGTEAFFGQGTRLTVV.

The rearrangement joins TRBV30 to TRBJ1-3, with D perhaps matching TRBD1 (5 bases). The germline V and J ends were trimmed by 2 bases and 5 bases, with 10 bases remaining between them. The CDR3 loop spans 13 amino acids. CDR1 is GTSNPN and CDR2 is SVGIG in the germline V gene (reference sequence). The DNA for the CDR3 is TGTGCCTGGAGTTGGGACGCAAGAAACACCATATATTTT. Translated: CAWSWDARNTIYF.

This rearrangement joins TRBV6-2 or TRBV6-3 to TRBJ2-7; possibly TRBD1 for D (6 bases). CDR3 length equals 16 residues. CDR1 is MNHEY and CDR2 is SVGEGT in the germline V gene. The V end lost 5 bases, the J end lost 1 base, and 18 bases lay between the germline ends. This chain's CDR3 is CASSRTPDRGSYEQYF. CDR3 bases: TGTGCCAGCAGTCGTACCCCGGACAGAGGTTCCTACGAGCAGTACTTC.

CDR3 bases: TGTGCCAGCAGCCCCCATTATGGGGGGGATAATTCACCCCTCCACTTT. Amino acids: CASSPHYGGDNSPLHF. The chain couples TRBV6-4 to TRBJ1-6; weak D call: TRBD1 (5 bases). The CDR3 spans 16 residues. Between the trimmed V and J ends, which lost 6 bases and 5 bases, there was a span of 17 bases. Germline V CDR1 and CDR2: MRHNA, SNTAGT.

The chain has TRBV5-5 and TRBJ1-1; no clear D. V lost 0 bases and J lost 1, with 10 bases in between. Per germline, CDR1 SGHKS and CDR2 YYEKEE (reference sequence). The CDR3 has 15 amino acids. CDR3 region: CASSLGAGQNTEAFF. The DNA of the CDR3 is TGTGCCAGCAGCTTGGGGGCAGGCCAGAACACTGAAGCTTTCTTT.

V gene TRBV14 combines with J gene TRBJ1-1; D is undetermined. Germline assignment: CDR1 SGHDN and CDR2 FVKESK. This CDR3 is 13 amino acids long. V lost 2 bases and J lost 5, with 9 bases in between. The CDR3 coding sequence is TGTGCCAGCAGCCAATATAGCAGAACTGAAGCTTTCTTT. It yields the protein CASSQYSRTEAFF.

The sample holds one count of this clone. The J gene is TRBJ1-1, the V gene TRBV10-2; 8 nucleotides agree with TRBD1. The CDR3 has 14 amino acids. V lost 6 bases to trimming and J lost 4 bases; unmatched junction nucleotides: 7. The germline CDR1 and CDR2 sequences are WSHSY and SAAADI. CDR3 DNA sequence: TGCGCCAGCAGCGATAATACAGGGGGCACTGAAGCTTTCTTT. It encodes CASSDNTGGTEAFF.

This rearrangement joins TRBV5-4 to TRBJ2-3; no clear D. V was trimmed by 0 bases and J by 0 bases, leaving 11 bases between them. Per germline, CDR1 SGHNT and CDR2 YYREEE (reference sequence). The CDR3 spans 16 residues. CDR3 region: CASSLASRRSTDTQYF. As DNA, the CDR3 is TGTGCCAGCAGCTTGGCCAGCCGTCGTAGCACAGATACGCAGTATTTT.

This chain uses TRBV29-1 with TRBJ2-7, with 8 bases matching TRBD1. CDR1 and CDR2 (germline): SQVTM, ANQGSEA. J gave up 3 bases and V 1 base, and 11 bases lay outside the gene matches. The CDR3 consists of 16 residues. CDR3 in amino acids: CSVEGGSTGVLYEQYF. The CDR3 DNA follows: TGCAGCGTTGAAGGCGGCTCGACAGGGGTCCTCTACGAGCAGTACTTC.